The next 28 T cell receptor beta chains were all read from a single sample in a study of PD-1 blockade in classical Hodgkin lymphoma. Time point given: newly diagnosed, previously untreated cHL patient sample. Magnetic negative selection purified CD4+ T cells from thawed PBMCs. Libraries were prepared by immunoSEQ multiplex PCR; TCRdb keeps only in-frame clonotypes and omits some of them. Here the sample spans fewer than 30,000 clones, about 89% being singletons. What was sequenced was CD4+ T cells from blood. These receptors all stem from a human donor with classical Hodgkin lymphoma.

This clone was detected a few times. CDR3 sequence (DNA): TGTGCCAGCAGTCCCTCCTTGACAGGGACCTATGGCTACACCTTC. Its translation: CASSPSLTGTYGYTF. This sequence joins TRBV28 and TRBJ1-2, with 7 bases fitting TRBD1. The CDR3 is 15 residues long. Germline loops: CDR1 MDHEN, CDR2 SYDVKM. V shed 5 bases, J shed 4 bases, and the junction held 10 bases outside the gene matches.

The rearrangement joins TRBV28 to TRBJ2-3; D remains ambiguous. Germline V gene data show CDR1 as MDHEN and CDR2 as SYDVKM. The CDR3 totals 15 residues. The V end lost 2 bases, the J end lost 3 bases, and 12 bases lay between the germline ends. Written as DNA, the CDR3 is TGTGCCAGCAGTTTACCCGGCGGTCGGACAGATACGCAGTATTTT. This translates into CASSLPGGRTDTQYF.

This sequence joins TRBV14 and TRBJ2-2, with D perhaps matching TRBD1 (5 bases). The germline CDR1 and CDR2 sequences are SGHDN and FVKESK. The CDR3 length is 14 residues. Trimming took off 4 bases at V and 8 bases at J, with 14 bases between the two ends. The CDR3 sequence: CASSPVTVRGELFF. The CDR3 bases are TGTGCCAGCAGCCCTGTGACAGTTAGGGGGGAGCTGTTTTTT. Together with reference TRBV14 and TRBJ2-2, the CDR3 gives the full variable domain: EAGVTQFPSHSVIEKGQTVTLRCDPISGHDNLYWYRRVMGKEIKFLLHFVKESKQDESGMPNNRFLAERTGGTYSTLKVQPAELEDSGVYFCASSPVTVRGELFFGEGSRLTVL.

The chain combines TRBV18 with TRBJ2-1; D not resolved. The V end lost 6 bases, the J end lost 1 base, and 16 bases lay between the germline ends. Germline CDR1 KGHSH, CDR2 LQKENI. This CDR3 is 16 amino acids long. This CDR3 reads CASSKPGAASYNEQFF. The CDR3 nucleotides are TGTGCCAGCTCCAAGCCCGGAGCCGCTTCCTACAATGAGCAGTTCTTC.

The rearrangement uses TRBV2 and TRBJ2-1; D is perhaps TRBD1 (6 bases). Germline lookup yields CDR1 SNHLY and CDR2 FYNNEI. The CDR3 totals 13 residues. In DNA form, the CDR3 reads TGTGCGTCAGGGGCGGCACGGACGAATGAGCAGTTCTTC. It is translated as CASGAARTNEQFF.

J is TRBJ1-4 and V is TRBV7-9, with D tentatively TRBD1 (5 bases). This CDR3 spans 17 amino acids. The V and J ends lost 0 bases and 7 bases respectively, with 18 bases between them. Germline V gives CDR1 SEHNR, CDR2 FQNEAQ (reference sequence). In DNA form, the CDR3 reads TGTGCCAGCAGCTTAGCCTGGGGGGTCAGAACGGGTGAAAAACTGTTTTTT. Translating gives CASSLAWGVRTGEKLFF.

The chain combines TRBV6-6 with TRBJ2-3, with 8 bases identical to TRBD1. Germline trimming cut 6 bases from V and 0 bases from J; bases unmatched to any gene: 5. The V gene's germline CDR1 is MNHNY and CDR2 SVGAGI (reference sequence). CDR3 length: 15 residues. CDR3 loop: CASSIGQGSTDTQYF. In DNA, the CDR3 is TGTGCCAGCAGCATCGGACAGGGAAGCACAGATACGCAGTATTTT.

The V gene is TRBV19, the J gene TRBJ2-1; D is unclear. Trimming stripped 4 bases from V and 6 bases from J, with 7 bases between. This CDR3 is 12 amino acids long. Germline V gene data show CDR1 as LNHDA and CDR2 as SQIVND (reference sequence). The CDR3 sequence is CASSTQTNEQFF. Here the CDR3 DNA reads TGTGCCAGTAGTACGCAGACCAATGAGCAGTTCTTC. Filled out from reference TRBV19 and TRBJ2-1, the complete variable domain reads DGGITQSPKYLFRKEGQNVTLSCEQNLNHDAMYWYRQDPGQGLRLIYYSQIVNDFQKGDIAEGYSVSREKKESFPLTVTSAQKNPTAFYLCASSTQTNEQFFGPGTRLTVL.

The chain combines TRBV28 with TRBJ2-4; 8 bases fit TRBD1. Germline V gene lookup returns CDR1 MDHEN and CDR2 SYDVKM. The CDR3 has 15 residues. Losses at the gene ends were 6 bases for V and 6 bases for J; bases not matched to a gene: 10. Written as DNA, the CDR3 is TGTGCCAGCAGCCCGACTGGGCAGGGGGCAAACATTCAGTACTTC. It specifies CASSPTGQGANIQYF.

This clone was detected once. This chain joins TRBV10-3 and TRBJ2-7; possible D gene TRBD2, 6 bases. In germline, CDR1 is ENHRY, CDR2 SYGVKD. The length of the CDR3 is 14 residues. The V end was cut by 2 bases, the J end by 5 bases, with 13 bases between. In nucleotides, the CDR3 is TGTGCCATCAGTGAGATGGCGGGATTCGACGAGCAGTACTTC. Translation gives CAISEMAGFDEQYF.

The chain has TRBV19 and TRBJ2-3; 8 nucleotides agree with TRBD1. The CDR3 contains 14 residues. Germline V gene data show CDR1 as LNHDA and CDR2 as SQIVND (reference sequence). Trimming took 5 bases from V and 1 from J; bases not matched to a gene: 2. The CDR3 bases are TGTGCCAGTAGTTCGGGACAGGGCACAGATACGCAGTATTTT. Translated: CASSSGQGTDTQYF.

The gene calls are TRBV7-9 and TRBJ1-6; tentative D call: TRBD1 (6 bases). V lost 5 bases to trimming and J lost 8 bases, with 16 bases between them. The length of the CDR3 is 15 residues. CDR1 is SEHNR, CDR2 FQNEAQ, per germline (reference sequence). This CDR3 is CASSPRTAGDSPLHF. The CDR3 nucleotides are TGTGCCAGCAGCCCAAGGACAGCCGGGGATTCACCCCTCCACTTT.

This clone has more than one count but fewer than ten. CDR3 in amino acids: CASSYSRGPNQPQHF. DNA of the CDR3: TGTGCCAGCAGTTACTCCAGGGGGCCCAATCAGCCCCAGCATTTT. V and J are TRBV6-5 and TRBJ1-5; TRBD1 matches 8 bases. Germline values: CDR1 MNHEY, CDR2 SVGAGI. The CDR3 spans 15 residues. With 0 bases clipped from V and 3 bases from J, the junction kept 1 base outside the gene matches.

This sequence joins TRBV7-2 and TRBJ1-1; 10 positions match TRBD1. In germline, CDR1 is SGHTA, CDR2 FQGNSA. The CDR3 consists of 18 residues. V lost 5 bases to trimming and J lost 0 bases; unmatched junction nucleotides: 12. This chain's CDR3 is CASSPPGTGVRLNTEAFF. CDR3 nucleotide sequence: TGTGCCAGCAGCCCCCCTGGGACAGGGGTAAGACTGAACACTGAAGCTTTCTTT.

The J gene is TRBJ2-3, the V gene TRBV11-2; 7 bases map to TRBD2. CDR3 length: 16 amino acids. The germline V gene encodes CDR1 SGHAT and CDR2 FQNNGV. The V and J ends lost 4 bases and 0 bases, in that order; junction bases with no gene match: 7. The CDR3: CASSSRGTLSTDTQYF. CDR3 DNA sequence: TGTGCCAGCAGCTCGCGGGGGACTCTCAGCACAGATACGCAGTATTTT.

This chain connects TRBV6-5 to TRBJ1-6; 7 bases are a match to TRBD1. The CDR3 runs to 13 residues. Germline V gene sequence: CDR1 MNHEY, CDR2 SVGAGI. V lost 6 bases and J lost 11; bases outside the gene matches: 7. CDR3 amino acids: CASSVGGAAPLHF. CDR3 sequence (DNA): TGTGCCAGCAGCGTAGGGGGCGCGGCACCCCTCCACTTT.

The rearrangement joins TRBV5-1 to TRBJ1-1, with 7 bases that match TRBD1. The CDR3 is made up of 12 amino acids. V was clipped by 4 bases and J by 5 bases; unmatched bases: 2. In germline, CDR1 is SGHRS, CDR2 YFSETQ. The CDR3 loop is CASSPGGTEAFF. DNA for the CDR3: TGCGCCAGCAGCCCAGGGGGGACTGAAGCTTTCTTT.

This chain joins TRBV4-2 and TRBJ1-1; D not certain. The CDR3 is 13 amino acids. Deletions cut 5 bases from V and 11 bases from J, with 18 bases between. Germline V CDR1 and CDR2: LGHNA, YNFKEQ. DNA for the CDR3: TGTGCCAGCAGCTTGCCTATGCTGGGGTCGGCTTTCTTT. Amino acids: CASSLPMLGSAFF.

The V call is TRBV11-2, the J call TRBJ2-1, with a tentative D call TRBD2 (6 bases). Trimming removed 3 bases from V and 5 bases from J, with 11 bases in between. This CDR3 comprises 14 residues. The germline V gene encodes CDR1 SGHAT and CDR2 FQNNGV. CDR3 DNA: TGTGCCAGCAGCTTCGGGCGGGGAGACAATGAGCAGTTCTTC. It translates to CASSFGRGDNEQFF.

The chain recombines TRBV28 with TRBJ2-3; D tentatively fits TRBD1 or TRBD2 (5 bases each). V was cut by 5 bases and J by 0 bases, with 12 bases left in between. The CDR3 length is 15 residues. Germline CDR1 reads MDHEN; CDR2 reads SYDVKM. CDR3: CASSGQAASTDTQYF. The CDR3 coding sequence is TGTGCCAGCAGTGGACAAGCGGCTAGCACAGATACGCAGTATTTT.

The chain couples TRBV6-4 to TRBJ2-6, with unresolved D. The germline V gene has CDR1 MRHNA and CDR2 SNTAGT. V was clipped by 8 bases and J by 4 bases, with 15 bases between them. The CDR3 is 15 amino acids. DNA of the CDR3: TGTGCCAGCCATGGGTGGGGTGCCGGGGCCAACGTCCTGACTTTC. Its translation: CASHGWGAGANVLTF.

The CDR3, as DNA: TGTGCCAGCAGCGTAGTTGTCGAAAGGGCTGAAAAACTGTTTTTT. This translates into CASSVVVERAEKLFF. The rearrangement uses TRBV9 and TRBJ1-4; D remains ambiguous. Trimming took off 0 bases at V and 7 bases at J, with 13 bases between the two ends. This CDR3 comprises 15 residues. The V gene's germline CDR1 is SGDLS and CDR2 YYNGEE.

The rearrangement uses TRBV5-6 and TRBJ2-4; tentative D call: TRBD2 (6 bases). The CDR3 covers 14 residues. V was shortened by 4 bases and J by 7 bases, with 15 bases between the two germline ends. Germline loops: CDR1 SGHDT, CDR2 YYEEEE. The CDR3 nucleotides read TGTGCCAGCAGCCCCCCGGGACTCAGGAACATTCAGTACTTC. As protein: CASSPPGLRNIQYF.

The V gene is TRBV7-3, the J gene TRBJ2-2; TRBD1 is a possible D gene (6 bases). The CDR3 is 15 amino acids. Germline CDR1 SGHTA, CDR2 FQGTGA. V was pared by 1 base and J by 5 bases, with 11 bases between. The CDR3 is CASSLNQGWTGELFF. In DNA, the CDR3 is TGTGCCAGCAGCTTAAACCAGGGGTGGACCGGGGAGCTGTTTTTT. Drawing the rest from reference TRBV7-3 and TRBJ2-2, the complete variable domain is GAGVSQTPSNKVTEKGKYVELRCDPISGHTALYWYRQSLGQGPEFLIYFQGTGAADDSGLPNDRFFAVRPEGSVSTLKIQRTERGDSAVYLCASSLNQGWTGELFFGEGSRLTVL.

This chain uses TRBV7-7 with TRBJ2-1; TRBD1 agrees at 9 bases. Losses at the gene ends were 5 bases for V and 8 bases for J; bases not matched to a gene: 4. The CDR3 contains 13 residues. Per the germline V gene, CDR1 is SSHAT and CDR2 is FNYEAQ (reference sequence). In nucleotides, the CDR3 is TGTGCCAGCAGCATAAACAGGGGGCATGAGCAGTTCTTC. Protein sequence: CASSINRGHEQFF. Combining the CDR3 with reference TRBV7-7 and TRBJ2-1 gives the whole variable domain GAGVSQSPRYKVTKRGQDVTLRCDPISSHATLYWYQQALGQGPEFLTYFNYEAQPDKSGLPSDRFSAERPEGSISTLTIQRTEQRDSAMYRCASSINRGHEQFFGPGTRLTVL.

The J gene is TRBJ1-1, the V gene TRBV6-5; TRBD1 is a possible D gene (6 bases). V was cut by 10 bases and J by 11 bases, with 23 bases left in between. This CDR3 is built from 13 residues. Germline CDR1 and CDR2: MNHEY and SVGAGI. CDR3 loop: CATRARGAIRAFF. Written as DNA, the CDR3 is TGTGCCACCAGGGCTCGGGGGGCCATCAGGGCTTTCTTT.

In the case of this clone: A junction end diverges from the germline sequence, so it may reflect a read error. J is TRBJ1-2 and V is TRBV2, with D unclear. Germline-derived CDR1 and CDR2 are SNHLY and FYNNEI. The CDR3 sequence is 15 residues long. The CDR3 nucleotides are TGTGCCAGCAGAGAAGGTGGCAGGCCTAACTATGGCTACACCTTC. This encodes CASREGGRPNYGYTF.

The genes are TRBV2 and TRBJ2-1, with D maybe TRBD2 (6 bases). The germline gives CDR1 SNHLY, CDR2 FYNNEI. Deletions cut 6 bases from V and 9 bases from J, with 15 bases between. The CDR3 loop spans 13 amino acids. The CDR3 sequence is CASRVGGYGEQFF. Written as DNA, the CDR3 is TGTGCCAGCAGGGTTGGGGGGTACGGTGAGCAGTTCTTC.